These T cell receptor beta chains were read from a single sample in a study of graft-versus-host responses after intestinal transplantation. These receptors are not linked to any known antigen. Here immunoSEQ multiplex PCR was the method, and the copy in TCRdb shows in-frame clones only, minus some. The top ten clones hold over 0.6% of a sample with 90,000 to 120,000 clones, roughly 89% of them seen once. The starting material was unstimulated CD4+ T cells sorted from spleen or lymph node cells, obtained before transplant. These TCRs come from a human donor who was the organ donor for an intestinal transplant. Both conserved end residues are part of each CDR3. The D gene is left open where the match is weak. Expanded clones are given a class, and other clones once, few, many or no size at all.

size,J,D,V,DNA,CDR3
.,TRBJ2-7,.,TRBV7-6,TGTGCCAGCAGCCCCCGCAGGGGCCACGAGCAGTACTTC,CASSPRRGHEQYF
.,TRBJ1-1,.,TRBV29-1,TGCAGCGTTGCCCTCACAGGGAACACTGAAGCTTTCTTT,CSVALTGNTEAFF
.,TRBJ2-5,.,TRBV19,TGTGCCAGTAGGGGGGGGCGGCGACAAGAGACCCAGTACTTC,CASRGGRRQETQYF
.,TRBJ1-6,.,TRBV12-5,TGTGCCGTGCCCCTAGGGCCGGCCCTACCAAAGGGGTTGCCCCTCCACTTT,CAVPLGPALPKGLPLHF
.,TRBJ1-5,.,TRBV27,TGTGCCAGCAGTTCTACGGGTCGCAATCAGCCCCAGCATTTT,CASSSTGRNQPQHF
.,TRBJ1-1,.,TRBV30,TGTGCCTGGAGCGCCGGTTACACTGAAGCTTTCTTT,CAWSAGYTEAFF
once,TRBJ1-2,TRBD1,TRBV5-6,TGTGCCAGCAGGCGACAGGGGAGCTATGGCTACACCTTC,CASRRQGSYGYTF
.,TRBJ2-2,.,TRBV5-1,TGCGCCAGCAAGGCAGGGTTGGGCACCGGGGAGCTGTTTTTT,CASKAGLGTGELFF
.,TRBJ2-3,.,TRBV4-1,TGCGCCAGCAGCCAAGCCAGACGCACAGATACGCAGTATTTT,CASSQARRTDTQYF
.,TRBJ2-1,TRBD2,TRBV10-1,TGCGCCAGCAGCCGGACTAGCGAGAAGGGGAATGAGCAGTTCTTC,CASSRTSEKGNEQFF
.,TRBJ1-2,TRBD1,TRBV19,TGTGCCAGTAGACCTGGACAGGGGCGGATTAACTATGGCTACACCTTC,CASRPGQGRINYGYTF
.,TRBJ2-7,.,TRBV5-1,TGCGCCAGCAGCTCCTCGGGGGCCCCGGCCGAGCAGTACTTC,CASSSSGAPAEQYF
.,TRBJ2-7,TRBD2,TRBV5-5,TGTGCCAGCAGCGTCGCGGGGGGCGGGATCGAGCAGTACTTC,CASSVAGGGIEQYF
.,TRBJ2-5,.,TRBV27,TGTGCCAGCAGTTCTTTTAGCACCCAGTACTTC,CASSSFSTQYF
.,TRBJ2-1,.,TRBV2,TGTGCCAGCAGACTTCGTTCAGGGGTTAGTGAGCAGTTCTTC,CASRLRSGVSEQFF
.,TRBJ1-4,.,TRBV6-1,TGTGCCAGCAGACCCGGGCGGGGTGAAAAACTGTTTTTT,CASRPGRGEKLFF
.,TRBJ2-5,.,TRBV7-6,TGTGCCAGCAGCCGGGGCCGCCAAGAGACCCAGTACTTC,CASSRGRQETQYF
once,TRBJ2-2,TRBD2,TRBV19,TGTGCCAGTAGTAGACATCTCGGGGGGACCGGGGAGCTGTTTTTT,CASSRHLGGTGELFF
few,TRBJ1-2,.,TRBV27,TGTGCCAGCATTAAAGGACATAACTATGGCTACACCTTC,CASIKGHNYGYTF
.,TRBJ2-3,.,TRBV5-5,TGTGCCAGCAGCACACGGACGGGGCACGATACGCAGTATTTT,CASSTRTGHDTQYF
.,TRBJ1-1,.,TRBV29-1,TGCAGCGTTCAGGACCGGAGATACACTGAAGCTTTCTTT,CSVQDRRYTEAFF
.,TRBJ1-1,.,TRBV6-1,TGTGCCAGCAGGCGGGGCCTGACTGAAGCTTTCTTT,CASRRGLTEAFF
.,TRBJ2-4,.,TRBV7-8,TGTGCCAGCAGCTTAGATCTCCCGCGAGCCAAAAACATTCAGTACTTC,CASSLDLPRAKNIQYF
.,TRBJ1-4,.,TRBV6-5,TGTGCCAGCAGACTGACGGTGAATGAAAAACTGTTTTTT,CASRLTVNEKLFF
.,TRBJ2-1,.,TRBV5-4,TGTGCCAGCAGCGATTACAGGAATGAGCAGTTCTTC,CASSDYRNEQFF
once,TRBJ2-1,.,TRBV5-1,TGCGCCAGCTCAGGAGGAGAGTACAATGAGCAGTTCTTC,CASSGGEYNEQFF
.,TRBJ2-5,.,TRBV29-1,TGCAGCGTTGATACGGGGGCAGAGACCCAGTACTTC,CSVDTGAETQYF
.,TRBJ2-7,.,TRBV9,TGTGCCAGCAGCGTGGACTTAGTGGGACCGCAGTACTTC,CASSVDLVGPQYF
.,TRBJ1-2,.,TRBV5-1,TGCGCCAGCAGCCTGGACAGAAAGGGCTACACCTTC,CASSLDRKGYTF
once,TRBJ2-2,TRBD2,TRBV7-2,TGTGCCAGCAGCACCTACAGCGGGGCGAACACCGGGGAGCTGTTTTTT,CASSTYSGANTGELFF
.,TRBJ1-1,.,TRBV14,TGTGCCAGCAGTCATGTTTCCACCACTGAAGCTTTCTTT,CASSHVSTTEAFF
few,TRBJ2-5,TRBD2,TRBV5-1,TGCGCCAGCAGCTTGGGCGGGGGAGAGACCCAGTACTTC,CASSLGGGETQYF
.,TRBJ2-7,.,TRBV11-2,TGTGCCAGCAGCTTCGGACATTCCTACGAGCAGTACTTC,CASSFGHSYEQYF
.,TRBJ2-3,.,TRBV20-1,TGCAGTGCAGAGGCGGATACGCAGTATTTT,CSAEADTQYF
.,TRBJ2-7,TRBD2,TRBV6-6,TGTGCCAGCAGTCCACGGACTAGCGGGGGGAGCGACGAGCAGTACTTC,CASSPRTSGGSDEQYF
.,TRBJ1-2,TRBD1,TRBV19,TGTGCCAGTAGCTCAGGGGGGGACTATGGCTACACCTTC,CASSSGGDYGYTF
few,TRBJ1-2,.,TRBV10-2,TGCGCCGCGACGGCCCCGGGGCTAAGGGGTTATGGCTACACCTTC,CAATAPGLRGYGYTF
.,TRBJ2-7,.,TRBV9,TGTGCCAGCAGCGTCTCCGCAGGTTCCTACGAGCAGTACTTC,CASSVSAGSYEQYF
.,TRBJ1-2,.,TRBV5-6,TGTGCCAGCAGCCCAAGACAGAACGGCGGCTACACCTTC,CASSPRQNGGYTF
.,TRBJ2-5,TRBD1,TRBV5-1,TGCGCCAGCAGCTTACGGACAGGGCAAGAGACCCAGTACTTC,CASSLRTGQETQYF
few,TRBJ2-7,.,TRBV18,TGTGCCAGCTCAGGGGGTGACGAGCAGTACTTC,CASSGGDEQYF
.,TRBJ1-1,.,TRBV6-1,TGTGCCAGCAGTGAAGCGGTCAGGGCTATCACTGAAGCTTTCTTT,CASSEAVRAITEAFF
.,TRBJ2-7,TRBD1,TRBV2,TGTGCCAGCAGTCGACAGGGGGCCGGCGAGCAGTACTTC,CASSRQGAGEQYF
.,TRBJ1-4,.,TRBV15,TGTGCCACCAGCAGAGATATAACAAATGAAAAACTGTTTTTT,CATSRDITNEKLFF
.,TRBJ2-7,.,TRBV27,TGTGCCAGCAGTTTGGATCCCCGGGTCTCGCAGTACTTC,CASSLDPRVSQYF
.,TRBJ2-2,.,TRBV12-5,TGTGCTAGTGGGTGGGACATTGTAGCCGGGGAGCTGTTTTTT,CASGWDIVAGELFF
once,TRBJ1-1,TRBD1,TRBV5-5,TGTGCCAGCAGCTCCATAACAGGGGTTGCCACTGAAGCTTTCTTT,CASSSITGVATEAFF
.,TRBJ2-4,.,TRBV5-1,TGCGCCAGCACCCAGACCGCAGGAGGCAAAAACATTCAGTACTTC,CASTQTAGGKNIQYF
.,TRBJ1-6,.,TRBV11-3,TGTGCCAGCAGCTTACAGAGTAATTCACCCCTCCACTTT,CASSLQSNSPLHF
.,TRBJ2-4,.,TRBV5-1,TGCGCCAGCAGCACCGGGACAGCCAAAAACATTCAGTACTTC,CASSTGTAKNIQYF
.,TRBJ2-5,TRBD2,TRBV18,TGTGCCAGCTCACCCCTTGGACTAGCGGGAGTAGGCCAAGAGACCCAGTACTTC,CASSPLGLAGVGQETQYF
.,TRBJ2-7,.,TRBV4-1,TGCGCCAGCAGCCACGTCTTGGGGCCCTACGAGCAGTACTTC,CASSHVLGPYEQYF
.,TRBJ1-2,.,TRBV9,TGTGCCAGCAGCGTGTCCAGCGAAGGGAGATATGGCTACACCTTC,CASSVSSEGRYGYTF
.,TRBJ2-5,TRBD1,TRBV5-1,TGCGCCAGCAGACAGACAGGGGGCCAGGAGACCCAGTACTTC,CASRQTGGQETQYF
few,TRBJ1-5,.,TRBV2,TGTGCCAGCAGTGAAGCGCTTGGCAGCAATCAGCCCCAGCATTTT,CASSEALGSNQPQHF
.,TRBJ2-1,.,TRBV7-2,TGTGCCAGCAGCTTAGTGGCGGCTGGTGAGCAGTTCTTC,CASSLVAAGEQFF
.,TRBJ1-2,.,TRBV7-2,TGTGCCAGCAGCTGGGCGGCTACAGAAAAGCAGGGCTACACCTTC,CASSWAATEKQGYTF
.,TRBJ1-6,.,TRBV6-5,TGTGCCAGCAGTCATGACAGGCAGAATTCACCCCTCCACTTT,CASSHDRQNSPLHF
.,TRBJ2-7,.,TRBV18,TGTGCCAGCTCACCGGGACACGATAACTACGAGCAGTACTTC,CASSPGHDNYEQYF